Below, 24 T cell receptor beta chains from the same sample are listed, as sequenced in a study of blood T cell repertoires in COVID-19 (dated by TCRdb to 2020 to 2022). Preparation of the library involved the immunoSEQ multiplex PCR assay. Drawn from immuneACCESS, this table holds only the in-frame rearrangements with V and J called that TCRdb kept. Clones are partly lost; checked studies trace under half to an unresolved V gene and leave the rest unexplained. The sample data list about 160,000 clones, and around 80% of these were observed just once. Clones ranked in the top ten supply about 3.7% of the sample. Sample: PBMCs or T cells enriched from blood (not recorded which). The origin of the receptors is a woman aged 60 to 75 who had recovered from COVID-19.

This sequence joins TRBV19 and TRBJ2-2, with 7 bases aligning to TRBD2. The CDR3 runs 13 residues. The germline V gene has CDR1 LNHDA and CDR2 SQIVND (reference sequence). V dropped 5 bases and J dropped 5; count of bases not matched to a gene: 2. This chain's CDR3 is CASSGRVTGELFF. The CDR3 nucleotides read TGTGCCAGTAGTGGGAGGGTAACCGGGGAGCTGTTTTTT.

V is TRBV24-1 and J is TRBJ2-1; D remains ambiguous. V was cut by 7 bases and J by 5 bases, with 5 bases left in between. The CDR3 is 11 amino acids. CDR1 KGHDR and CDR2 SFDVKD come from the germline V gene. The CDR3 protein is CATRENNEQFF. Here the CDR3 DNA reads TGTGCCACCAGAGAGAACAATGAGCAGTTCTTC.

This chain uses TRBV5-3 with TRBJ2-1; 8 positions match TRBD1. TRBV5-3 carries the ORF label, with uncertain function. Trimming removed 5 bases from V and 3 bases from J; junction bases left unmatched: 4. The CDR3 is made up of 14 amino acids. The DNA of the CDR3 is TGTGCCAGAAGTATGGACAGGGACTACAATGAGCAGTTCTTC. It encodes CARSMDRDYNEQFF.

CDR3 sequence (DNA): TGTGCCAGCAGCCCTATTACAGGGAACACTGAAGCTTTCTTT. This encodes CASSPITGNTEAFF. V usage is TRBV27 and J usage is TRBJ1-1; D is possibly TRBD1 (5 bases). This CDR3 spans 14 amino acids. Deletions cut 6 bases from V and 1 base from J, with 12 bases between. The germline V gene encodes CDR1 MNHEY and CDR2 SMNVEV (reference sequence).

The genes are TRBV19 and TRBJ1-1; D might be TRBD1 (5 bases). CDR1 and CDR2 from the germline V gene are LNHDA and SQIVND (reference sequence). The CDR3 length is 14 residues. Between the trimmed V and J ends, which lost 0 bases and 3 bases, there was a span of 8 bases. Written as DNA, the CDR3 is TGTGCCAGTAGTATAGACGGGGGGTACACTGAAGCTTTCTTT. Protein sequence: CASSIDGGYTEAFF. Full variable domain (remainder filled in from reference TRBV19 and TRBJ1-1): DGGITQSPKYLFRKEGQNVTLSCEQNLNHDAMYWYRQDPGQGLRLIYYSQIVNDFQKGDIAEGYSVSREKKESFPLTVTSAQKNPTAFYLCASSIDGGYTEAFFGQGTRLTVV.

This clone has more than one count but fewer than ten. The rearrangement joins TRBV9 to TRBJ2-6, with 7 positions matching TRBD1. This CDR3 comprises 18 residues. With 3 bases clipped from V and 0 bases from J, the junction kept 9 bases outside the gene matches. The germline gives CDR1 SGDLS, CDR2 YYNGEE. Here the CDR3 DNA reads TGTGCCAGCAGCGGGAGACAGGGAACTCACTCTGGGGCCAACGTCCTGACTTTC. Amino acid sequence: CASSGRQGTHSGANVLTF.

The V call is TRBV11-2, the J call TRBJ1-2; 10 bases align to TRBD1. The V segment lost 5 bases and the J segment 6 bases; nucleotides outside the gene matches: 9. CDR1 SGHAT and CDR2 FQNNGV come from the germline V gene. The CDR3 is made up of 15 amino acids. The CDR3 protein is CASSPGTGVSDGYTF. The CDR3 nucleotides read TGTGCCAGCAGCCCCGGGACAGGGGTTAGCGATGGCTACACCTTC.

V usage is TRBV19 and J usage is TRBJ2-3; perhaps TRBD2 as D (6 bases). Trimming took off 6 bases at V and 2 bases at J, with 12 bases between the two ends. The length of the CDR3 is 14 residues. Germline loops: CDR1 LNHDA, CDR2 SQIVND (reference sequence). Here the CDR3 reads CASRGDWHTDTQYF. The CDR3 coding sequence is TGTGCCAGTAGGGGGGACTGGCACACAGATACGCAGTATTTT.

This clone came up once. This CDR3 is also generated by other DNA sequences in the sample. The chain employs TRBV7-2 and TRBJ1-4, with D tentatively TRBD1 (5 bases). V lost 4 bases, J lost 5 bases, and 11 bases lay in between. Germline V CDR1 and CDR2: SGHTA, FQGNSA. The CDR3 is 14 amino acids. The CDR3 reads CASSWGGANEKLFF. The CDR3, as DNA: TGTGCCAGCAGCTGGGGCGGGGCAAATGAAAAACTGTTTTTT.

Only one count was recorded for this clone. At the DNA level, this CDR3 is encoded by other sequences in the same sample as well. For the CDR3, the DNA is TGTGCCTGGAGTAAAGCGGGGGGCCTCAATGAGCAGTTCTTC. Amino acid sequence: CAWSKAGGLNEQFF. The J gene is TRBJ2-1, the V gene TRBV30; 9 nucleotides agree with TRBD2. The junction had 5 bases not matched to a gene; V was cut back by 2 bases and J by 6 bases. CDR1 GTSNPN and CDR2 SVGIG come from the germline V gene (reference sequence). The CDR3 extends over 14 amino acids.

The chain is built from TRBV10-3 and TRBJ2-3, with TRBD2 matching over 8 bases. The germline gives CDR1 ENHRY, CDR2 SYGVKD. With 0 bases clipped from V and 5 bases from J, the junction kept 4 bases outside the gene matches. The CDR3 is made up of 15 amino acids. CDR3 residues: CAISESGGAQDTQYF. The CDR3 DNA is TGTGCCATCAGTGAGTCCGGGGGGGCACAAGATACGCAGTATTTT.

The genes are TRBV30 and TRBJ1-1; D gene uncertain. Per the germline V gene, CDR1 is GTSNPN and CDR2 is SVGIG (reference sequence). The CDR3 runs to 13 residues. Trimming took 0 bases from V and 2 from J, leaving 7 bases between them. The CDR3 reads CAWSVRLNTEAFF. In DNA form, the CDR3 reads TGTGCCTGGAGTGTACGGTTAAACACTGAAGCTTTCTTT.

This chain uses TRBV13 with TRBJ2-7; TRBD2 matches at 9 bases. This CDR3 has 16 amino acids. Germline CDR1 reads PRHDT; CDR2 reads FYEKMQ (reference sequence). The V and J ends lost 5 bases and 3 bases, in that order; junction bases with no gene match: 11. CDR3 region: CASSNIRAGGSYEQYF. CDR3 nucleotides: TGTGCCAGCAGCAATATACGAGCGGGGGGAAGCTACGAGCAGTACTTC.

This rearrangement joins TRBV27 to TRBJ1-5, with D possibly being TRBD1 (6 bases). The germline V gene has CDR1 MNHEY and CDR2 SMNVEV (reference sequence). The CDR3 consists of 13 residues. V dropped 5 bases and J dropped 7 bases, with 12 bases sitting between them. CDR3 sequence: CASSAGGRQPQHF. The CDR3 nucleotides are TGTGCCAGCAGTGCGGGGGGCCGCCAGCCCCAGCATTTT.

Written as DNA, the CDR3 is TGTGCCAGCAGCCAAGTTTCACAGGCAGGCTACACCTTC. It is translated as CASSQVSQAGYTF. The V and J genes are TRBV3-1 (or the pseudogene TRBV3-2) and TRBJ1-2; maybe TRBD1 (5 bases). The germline V and J ends were trimmed by 1 base and 8 bases, with 11 bases remaining between them. Germline V gene data show CDR1 as LGHDT and CDR2 as YNNKEL (reference sequence). The CDR3 consists of 13 residues.

The CDR3 DNA reads as TGCAGCGTGACGACAGGGAGGTCAGCTTTCTTT. This gives the protein CSVTTGRSAFF. The rearrangement joins TRBV29-1 to TRBJ1-1, with 7 bases identical to TRBD1. Germline CDR1 is SQVTM and CDR2 is ANQGSEA. J was trimmed by 10 bases and V by 6 bases; bases with no gene match: 8. The length of the CDR3 is 11 residues.

This chain connects TRBV5-1 to TRBJ1-1; TRBD1 might be the D (6 bases). This CDR3 has 14 amino acids. V was clipped by 3 bases and J by 5 bases, with 14 bases between them. Germline assignment: CDR1 SGHRS and CDR2 YFSETQ. The chain's CDR3 is CASSSNGGPTEAFF. The DNA of the CDR3 is TGCGCCAGCAGCTCTAACGGGGGGCCGACTGAAGCTTTCTTT. Full variable domain (outside the CDR3, taken from reference TRBV5-1 and TRBJ1-1): KAGVTQTPRYLIKTRGQQVTLSCSPISGHRSVSWYQQTPGQGLQFLFEYFSETQRNKGNFPGRFSGRQFSNSRSEMNVSTLELGDSALYLCASSSNGGPTEAFFGQGTRLTVV.

The chain has TRBV19 and TRBJ2-5; tentative D call: TRBD2 (5 bases). The CDR3 contains 13 residues. Trimming cost V 4 bases and J 1 base, with 7 bases left between them. The V gene's germline CDR1 is LNHDA and CDR2 SQIVND (reference sequence). The CDR3 DNA follows: TGTGCCAGTAGTAGGACTTTCCAAGAGACCCAGTACTTC. Translated, it gives CASSRTFQETQYF.

The rearrangement uses TRBV6-2 or TRBV6-3 and TRBJ2-1; 8 positions agree with TRBD1. The CDR3 length is 15 residues. Trimming removed 5 bases from V and 12 bases from J; junction bases left unmatched: 15. Per the germline V gene, CDR1 is MNHEY and CDR2 is SVGEGT. This CDR3 reads CASSPTGGPSQGQFF. The CDR3, as DNA: TGTGCCAGCAGTCCAACAGGGGGGCCCTCACAAGGGCAGTTCTTC.

This rearrangement joins TRBV19 to TRBJ1-4; unclear D gene. V gave up 7 bases and J gave up 10 bases, with 25 bases separating them. This CDR3 spans 16 amino acids. Germline V gene sequence: CDR1 LNHDA, CDR2 SQIVND (reference sequence). The CDR3 spells CASTDKEKPPSAKLFF. The CDR3 bases are TGTGCCAGTACTGATAAAGAGAAGCCGCCGAGCGCAAAACTGTTTTTT.

The chain links TRBV5-1 to TRBJ1-1; D may be TRBD1 (5 bases). From germline, CDR1 is SGHRS and CDR2 YFSETQ. Trimming removed 4 bases from V and 11 bases from J, with 21 bases in between. The CDR3 runs 14 residues. The CDR3 DNA reads as TGCGCCAGCAGCATCTCAGATCAGGGTCACGAGGCTTTCTTT. Translation: CASSISDQGHEAFF. The whole variable domain, filled in from reference TRBV5-1 and TRBJ1-1, reads KAGVTQTPRYLIKTRGQQVTLSCSPISGHRSVSWYQQTPGQGLQFLFEYFSETQRNKGNFPGRFSGRQFSNSRSEMNVSTLELGDSALYLCASSISDQGHEAFFGQGTRLTVV.

The chain combines TRBV5-1 with TRBJ2-1; perhaps TRBD2 as D (6 bases). The CDR3 loop spans 16 amino acids. Trimming pared 0 bases from V and 7 bases from J, leaving 17 bases between. The germline V gene encodes CDR1 SGHRS and CDR2 YFSETQ. The CDR3 reads CASSLVGGGDGNEQFF. CDR3 in DNA: TGCGCCAGCAGCTTGGTCGGGGGTGGAGATGGGAATGAGCAGTTCTTC.

This clone was observed a single time. V usage is TRBV9 and J usage is TRBJ1-2, with D possibly TRBD1 on 6 matching bases. V was shortened by 0 bases and J by 8 bases, with 20 bases between the two germline ends. Germline V gives CDR1 SGDLS, CDR2 YYNGEE. The CDR3 loop spans 16 amino acids. CDR3 bases: TGTGCCAGCAGCGTAGAGCAGGGGCCCGGTGGAGAGGGCTACACCTTC. Translated: CASSVEQGPGGEGYTF.

This rearrangement joins TRBV5-6 to TRBJ1-5, with D perhaps matching TRBD1 (6 bases). Trimming stripped 1 base from V and 0 bases from J, with 14 bases between. This CDR3 has 17 residues. The germline V gene encodes CDR1 SGHDT and CDR2 YYEEEE. CDR3 region: CASSLQGQPYSNQPQHF. For the CDR3, the DNA is TGTGCCAGCAGCTTGCAGGGGCAACCATATAGCAATCAGCCCCAGCATTTT.